This T cell receptor beta chain was captured by sequencing in a study of cytomegalovirus exposure and HLA in healthy donors. The PCR had 60 Vbeta and 13 Jbeta primers. The method was immunoSEQ multiplex PCR; TCRdb's version includes in-frame clones alone and lacks a portion of them. This sample carries about 120,000 clones, just over 65% of them seen once, and the ten largest clones take 1.5%. The CDR3 covers 16 residues. Trimming stripped 4 bases from V and 5 bases from J, with 21 bases between. Sequencing was done on a sample of PBMCs. The TCR was taken from a man aged 18 to 35 in good health and CMV-seronegative. The V gene is TRBV5-3, the J gene TRBJ1-1; maybe TRBD1 (5 bases). TRBV5-3 is labeled an ORF, and its function is uncertain. CDR3 bases: TGTGCCAGAAGCCCCCCGACCGGGACGGAGGGGACTGAAGCTTTCTTT. Its translation: CARSPPTGTEGTEAFF.